Following are 19 T cell receptor beta chains from one sample sequenced in a study of blood T cell repertoires in COVID-19. Clones were sequenced by immunoSEQ multiplex PCR, and TCRdb holds only the in-frame ones, with some missing. The sample has 55,000 to 70,000 clones, roughly 77% seen once. The sample consisted of peripheral blood. The source of these receptors is a man aged 80 or over with acute or convalescent COVID-19.

J is TRBJ1-5 and V is TRBV28; D remains ambiguous. CDR3 length: 14 amino acids. Germline-derived CDR1 and CDR2 are MDHEN and SYDVKM. V was pared by 2 bases and J by 4 bases, with 9 bases between. The CDR3 region is CASSLPGANQPQHF. CDR3 DNA: TGTGCCAGCAGTTTACCCGGAGCGAATCAGCCCCAGCATTTT.

This clone was observed a few times. The J gene is TRBJ1-3, the V gene TRBV5-4; perhaps TRBD1 as D (5 bases). The CDR3 spans 16 residues. V shed 1 base and J shed 3 bases, with 14 bases lying between them. The germline V gene has CDR1 SGHNT and CDR2 YYREEE (reference sequence). The CDR3, as DNA: TGTGCCAGCAGCTTGTCCGGGGGACCGAGTGGAAACACCATATATTTT. Translated, it gives CASSLSGGPSGNTIYF.

This clone has just one count. J is TRBJ2-3 and V is TRBV7-2; 9 bases fit TRBD2. Germline V lookup: CDR1 SGHTA, CDR2 FQGNSA. This CDR3 has 16 residues. V gave up 4 bases and J gave up 5 bases; unmatched junction bases: 10. CDR3 sequence: CASSSSGRPQIDTQYF. In DNA form, the CDR3 reads TGTGCCAGCAGCTCCAGCGGGAGGCCGCAAATAGATACGCAGTATTTT.

The gene calls are TRBV19 and TRBJ2-6; 10 nucleotides match TRBD1. The CDR3 spans 16 residues. Germline loops: CDR1 LNHDA, CDR2 SQIVND (reference sequence). V gave up 6 bases and J gave up 0 bases; unmatched junction bases: 2. The CDR3 coding sequence is TGTGCCAGTAGGGACAGGGGGTACTCTGGGGCCAACGTCCTGACTTTC. It translates to CASRDRGYSGANVLTF.

The chain links TRBV5-1 to TRBJ1-1; D ambiguous. CDR1 SGHRS and CDR2 YFSETQ come from the germline V gene. The V end lost 4 bases, the J end lost 2 bases, and 15 bases lay between the germline ends. This CDR3 has 15 amino acids. In DNA form, the CDR3 reads TGCGCCAGCAGCGCCAGGACTGGGTTCAACACTGAAGCTTTCTTT. It yields the protein CASSARTGFNTEAFF. The full variable domain, with the rest looked up from reference TRBV5-1 and TRBJ1-1, is KAGVTQTPRYLIKTRGQQVTLSCSPISGHRSVSWYQQTPGQGLQFLFEYFSETQRNKGNFPGRFSGRQFSNSRSEMNVSTLELGDSALYLCASSARTGFNTEAFFGQGTRLTVV.

With respect to this clone: The sample carries other DNA sequences with the same CDR3. This rearrangement joins TRBV19 to TRBJ2-5; possible D gene TRBD2, 5 bases. The CDR3 is 12 amino acids. CDR1 LNHDA and CDR2 SQIVND come from the germline V gene (reference sequence). The germline V and J ends were trimmed by 7 bases and 1 base, with 7 bases remaining between them. CDR3 nucleotide sequence: TGTGCCAGTAAGGACTCCCAAGAGACCCAGTACTTC. It specifies CASKDSQETQYF.

This clone appeared a single time. J is TRBJ2-7 and V is TRBV9, with 13 bases lining up with TRBD2. This CDR3 comprises 14 residues. J gave up 4 bases and V 4 bases, and 2 bases lay outside the gene matches. Germline V gene lookup returns CDR1 SGDLS and CDR2 YYNGEE. The CDR3: CASSRTSGSYEQYF. Written as DNA, the CDR3 is TGTGCCAGCAGCCGGACTAGCGGGAGTTACGAGCAGTACTTC.

The chain employs TRBV19 and TRBJ2-7; D possibly corresponds to TRBD1 (6 bases). Germline V gives CDR1 LNHDA, CDR2 SQIVND (reference sequence). The length of the CDR3 is 13 residues. The ends were cut back, 5 bases at V and 0 bases at J, with 8 bases in the middle. CDR3 nucleotide sequence: TGTGCCAGTAGTGACAGGACCTCCTACGAGCAGTACTTC. Translating it yields CASSDRTSYEQYF.

The chain recombines TRBV12-3 or TRBV12-4 with TRBJ2-5; D unresolved. Trimming removed 4 bases from V and 3 bases from J, with 3 bases in between. The CDR3 contains 11 residues. Here the CDR3 reads CASSSEETQYF. The CDR3 DNA reads TGTGCCAGCAGTTCTGAAGAGACCCAGTACTTC.

The CDR3 loop reads CASSDPSRGNGYTF. In DNA, the CDR3 is TGTGCCAGCAGTGACCCCTCAAGGGGGAATGGCTACACCTTC. The chain uses TRBV7-3 and TRBJ1-2; weak D call: TRBD1 (6 bases). The CDR3 spans 14 residues. Per germline, CDR1 SGHTA and CDR2 FQGTGA. Trimming pared 6 bases from V and 6 bases from J, leaving 17 bases between.

This clone was seen many times. Additional DNA sequences in this sample encode the identical CDR3. The rearrangement uses TRBV7-2 and TRBJ1-6; D unresolved. The CDR3 spans 15 residues. The germline CDR1 and CDR2 sequences are SGHTA and FQGNSA. V was trimmed by 0 bases and J by 11 bases, leaving 14 bases between them. CDR3 protein: CASSLALGEGAPLHF. The DNA for the CDR3 is TGTGCCAGCAGCTTAGCGCTAGGTGAAGGAGCACCCCTCCACTTT.

This clone was found many times. The chain has TRBV7-6 and TRBJ1-1; 8 nucleotides line up with TRBD1. CDR1 is SGHVS and CDR2 is FNYEAQ in the germline V gene. The CDR3 totals 14 residues. After removal of 5 bases from V and 2 bases from J, the junction contained 4 bases not matched to a gene. CDR3 DNA sequence: TGTGCCAGCAGCGCCAGGGGGCTTAACACTGAAGCTTTCTTT. It translates to CASSARGLNTEAFF.

This chain uses TRBV3-1 (or the pseudogene TRBV3-2) with TRBJ2-5, with TRBD2 matching 15 bases. Germline loops: CDR1 LGHDT, CDR2 YNNKEL (reference sequence). Germline trimming cut 4 bases from V and 7 bases from J; bases unmatched to any gene: 1. The CDR3 consists of 14 residues. CDR3 in amino acids: CASSLGLAGGTQYF. The CDR3 coding sequence is TGTGCCAGCAGCCTGGGACTAGCGGGGGGGACCCAGTACTTC.

The chain uses TRBV19 and TRBJ1-1; D remains unclear. The CDR3 length is 12 residues. V was pared by 3 bases and J by 11 bases, with 13 bases between. Germline V gene data show CDR1 as LNHDA and CDR2 as SQIVND (reference sequence). The CDR3 spells CASSIEGSNAFF. DNA of the CDR3: TGTGCCAGTAGTATCGAGGGCAGCAACGCTTTCTTT.

The chain joins TRBV7-2 to TRBJ1-1; a possible D gene is TRBD1 (6 bases). This CDR3 region has 15 residues. Germline values: CDR1 SGHTA, CDR2 FQGNSA. Deletions cut 1 base from V and 6 bases from J, with 15 bases between. CDR3 amino acids: CASSLVGGAQAEAFF. The CDR3 DNA follows: TGTGCCAGCAGCTTAGTCGGGGGGGCACAGGCTGAAGCTTTCTTT. Using reference TRBV7-2 and TRBJ1-1 for the parts outside the CDR3, the full variable domain is GAGVSQSPSNKVTEKGKDVELRCDPISGHTALYWYRQSLGQGLEFLIYFQGNSAPDKSGLPSDRFSAERTGGSVSTLTIQRTQQEDSAVYLCASSLVGGAQAEAFFGQGTRLTVV.

This sequence joins TRBV4-2 and TRBJ2-7, with 9 positions matching TRBD2. V lost 4 bases and J lost 0; bases outside the gene matches: 10. Per the germline V gene, CDR1 is LGHNA and CDR2 is YNFKEQ. The CDR3 is 17 residues long. CDR3 protein: CASSPPLAGDSSYEQYF. CDR3 DNA sequence: TGTGCCAGCAGCCCCCCCTTAGCGGGAGACTCCTCCTACGAGCAGTACTTC.

The V call is TRBV27, the J call TRBJ2-7; the match to TRBD1 covers 8 bases. V shed 5 bases, J shed 0 bases, and the junction held 6 bases outside the gene matches. From germline, CDR1 is MNHEY and CDR2 SMNVEV (reference sequence). This CDR3 is built from 15 residues. CDR3 sequence reads: CASSRLTGASYEQYF. CDR3 coding DNA: TGTGCCAGCAGTCGGTTGACAGGGGCCTCCTACGAGCAGTACTTC.

This clone was found a few times. The chain has TRBV6-2 or TRBV6-3 and TRBJ2-1; TRBD1 matches at 7 bases. CDR1 is MNHEY, CDR2 SVGEGT, per germline. This CDR3 comprises 18 residues. V lost 0 bases to trimming and J lost 5 bases; unmatched junction nucleotides: 13. In DNA form, the CDR3 reads TGTGCCAGCAGTTACTCGAGAGGACGAGGGGGCATGCACAATGAGCAGTTCTTC. It yields the protein CASSYSRGRGGMHNEQFF.

V gene TRBV6-4 combines with J gene TRBJ2-2; D unclear. The germline V and J ends were trimmed by 3 bases and 0 bases, with 5 bases remaining between them. Germline V CDR1 and CDR2: MRHNA, SNTAGT. There are 14 residues in the CDR3. CDR3 loop: CASSEIANTGELFF. Written as DNA, the CDR3 is TGTGCCAGCAGTGAGATAGCGAACACCGGGGAGCTGTTTTTT.